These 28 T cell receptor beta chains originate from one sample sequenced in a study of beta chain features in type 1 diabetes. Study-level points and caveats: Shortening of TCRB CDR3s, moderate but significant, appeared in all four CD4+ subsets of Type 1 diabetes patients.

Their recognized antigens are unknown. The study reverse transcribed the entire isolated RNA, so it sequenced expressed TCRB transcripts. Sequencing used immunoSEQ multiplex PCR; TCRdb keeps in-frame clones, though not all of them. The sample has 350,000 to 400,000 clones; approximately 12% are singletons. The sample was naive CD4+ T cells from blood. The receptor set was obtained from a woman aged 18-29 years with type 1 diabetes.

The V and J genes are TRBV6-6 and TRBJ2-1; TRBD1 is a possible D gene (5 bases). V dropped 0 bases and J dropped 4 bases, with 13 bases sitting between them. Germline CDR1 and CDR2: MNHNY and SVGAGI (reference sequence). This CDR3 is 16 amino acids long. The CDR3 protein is CASSYSVQGLYNEQFF. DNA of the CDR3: TGTGCCAGCAGTTACTCCGTCCAGGGTTTATACAATGAGCAGTTCTTC.

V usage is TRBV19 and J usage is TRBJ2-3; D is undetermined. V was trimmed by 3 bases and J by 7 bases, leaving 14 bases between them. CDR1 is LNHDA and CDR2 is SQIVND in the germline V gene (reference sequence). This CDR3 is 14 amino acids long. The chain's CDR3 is CASSIEDPTNTQYF. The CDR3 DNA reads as TGTGCCAGTAGTATTGAAGATCCGACAAATACGCAGTATTTT.

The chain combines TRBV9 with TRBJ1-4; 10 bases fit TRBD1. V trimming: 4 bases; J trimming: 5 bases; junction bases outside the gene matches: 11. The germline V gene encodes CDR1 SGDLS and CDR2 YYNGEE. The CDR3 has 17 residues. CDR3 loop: CASSRQGADTLNEKLFF. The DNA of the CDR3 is TGTGCCAGCAGCAGACAGGGGGCGGATACCTTAAATGAAAAACTGTTTTTT.

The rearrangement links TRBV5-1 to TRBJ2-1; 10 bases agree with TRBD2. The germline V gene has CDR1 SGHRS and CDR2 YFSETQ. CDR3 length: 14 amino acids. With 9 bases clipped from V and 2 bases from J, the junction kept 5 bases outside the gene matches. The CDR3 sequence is CATRTSGTYNEQFF. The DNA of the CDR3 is TGCGCCACCCGGACTAGCGGAACCTACAATGAGCAGTTCTTC. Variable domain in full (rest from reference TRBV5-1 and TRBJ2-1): KAGVTQTPRYLIKTRGQQVTLSCSPISGHRSVSWYQQTPGQGLQFLFEYFSETQRNKGNFPGRFSGRQFSNSRSEMNVSTLELGDSALYLCATRTSGTYNEQFFGPGTRLTVL.

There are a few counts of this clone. The CDR3 DNA reads as TGTGCCTGGAGTTCAGGGCAGGGTCAGCCCCAGCATTTT. The encoded protein is CAWSSGQGQPQHF. The chain employs TRBV30 and TRBJ1-5; tentatively, D is TRBD1 (5 bases). Per the germline V gene, CDR1 is GTSNPN and CDR2 is SVGIG (reference sequence). The CDR3 consists of 13 residues. The V end was cut by 2 bases, the J end by 6 bases, with 11 bases between.

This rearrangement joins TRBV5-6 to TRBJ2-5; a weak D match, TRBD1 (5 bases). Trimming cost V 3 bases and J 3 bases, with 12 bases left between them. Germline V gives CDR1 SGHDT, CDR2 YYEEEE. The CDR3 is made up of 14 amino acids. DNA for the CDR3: TGTGCCAGCAGCTGGGGCCCAAATAAAGAGACCCAGTACTTC. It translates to CASSWGPNKETQYF. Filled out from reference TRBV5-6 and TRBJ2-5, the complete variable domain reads DAGVTQSPTHLIKTRGQQVTLRCSPKSGHDTVSWYQQALGQGPQFIFQYYEEEERQRGNFPDRFSGHQFPNYSSELNVNALLLGDSALYLCASSWGPNKETQYFGPGTRLLVL.

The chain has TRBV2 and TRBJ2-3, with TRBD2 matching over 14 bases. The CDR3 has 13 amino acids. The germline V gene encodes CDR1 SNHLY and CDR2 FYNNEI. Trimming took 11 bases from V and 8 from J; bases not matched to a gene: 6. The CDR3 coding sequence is TGTGCCGGAGGGACTAGCGGGAGTGGTACGCAGTATTTT. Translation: CAGGTSGSGTQYF.

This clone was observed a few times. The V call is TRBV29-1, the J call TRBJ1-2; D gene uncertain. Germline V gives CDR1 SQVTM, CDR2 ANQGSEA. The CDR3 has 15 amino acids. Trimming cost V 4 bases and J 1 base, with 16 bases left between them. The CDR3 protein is CSVASIANLNYGYTF. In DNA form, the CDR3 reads TGCAGCGTTGCGTCGATAGCGAACCTTAACTATGGCTACACCTTC.

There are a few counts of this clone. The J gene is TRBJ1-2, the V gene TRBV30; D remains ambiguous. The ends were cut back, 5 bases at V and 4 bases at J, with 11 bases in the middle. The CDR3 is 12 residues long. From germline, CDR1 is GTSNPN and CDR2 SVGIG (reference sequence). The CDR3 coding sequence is TGTGCCTGGCAACACAGAGCCTATGGCTACACCTTC. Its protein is CAWQHRAYGYTF.

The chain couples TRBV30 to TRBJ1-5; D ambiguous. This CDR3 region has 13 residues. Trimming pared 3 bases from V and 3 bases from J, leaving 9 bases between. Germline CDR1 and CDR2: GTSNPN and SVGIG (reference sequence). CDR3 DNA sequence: TGTGCCTGGAGAGCGGACCTCAATCAGCCCCAGCATTTT. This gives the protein CAWRADLNQPQHF. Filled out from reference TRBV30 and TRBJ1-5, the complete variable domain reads SQTIHQWPATLVQPVGSPLSLECTVEGTSNPNLYWYRQAAGRGLQLLFYSVGIGQISSEVPQNLSASRPQDRQFILSSKKLLLSDSGFYLCAWRADLNQPQHFGDGTRLSIL.

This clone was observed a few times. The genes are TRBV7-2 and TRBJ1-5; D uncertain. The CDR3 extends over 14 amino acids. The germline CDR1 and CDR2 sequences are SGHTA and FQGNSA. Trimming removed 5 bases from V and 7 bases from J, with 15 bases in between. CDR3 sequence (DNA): TGTGCCAGCAGCCCATCGACCCTCGGGCAGCCCCAGCATTTT. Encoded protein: CASSPSTLGQPQHF.

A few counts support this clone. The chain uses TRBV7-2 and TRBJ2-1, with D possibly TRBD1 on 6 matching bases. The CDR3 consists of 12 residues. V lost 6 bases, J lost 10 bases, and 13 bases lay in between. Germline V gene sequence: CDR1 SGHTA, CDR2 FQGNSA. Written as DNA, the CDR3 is TGTGCCAGCAGGGTCGCAGGGGAAGAGCAGTTCTTC. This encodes CASRVAGEEQFF.

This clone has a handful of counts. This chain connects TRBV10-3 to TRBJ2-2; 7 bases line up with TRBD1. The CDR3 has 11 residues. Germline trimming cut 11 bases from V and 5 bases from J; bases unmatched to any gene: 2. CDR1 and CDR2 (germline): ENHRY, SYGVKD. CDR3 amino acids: CAVGQTGELFF. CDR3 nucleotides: TGTGCCGTGGGACAGACCGGGGAGCTGTTTTTT.

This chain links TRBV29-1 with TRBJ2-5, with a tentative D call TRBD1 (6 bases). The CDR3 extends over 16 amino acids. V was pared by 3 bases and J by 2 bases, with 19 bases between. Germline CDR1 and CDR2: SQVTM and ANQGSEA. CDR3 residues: CSVDSRRPGTQETQYF. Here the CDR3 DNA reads TGCAGCGTTGATAGTCGGAGGCCGGGGACACAAGAGACCCAGTACTTC.

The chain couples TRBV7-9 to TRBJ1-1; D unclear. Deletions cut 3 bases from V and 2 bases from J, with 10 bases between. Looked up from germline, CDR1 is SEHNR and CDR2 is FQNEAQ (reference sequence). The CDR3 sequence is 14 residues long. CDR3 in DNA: TGTGCCAGCAGCTTTCGTCCGTCTAACACTGAAGCTTTCTTT. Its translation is CASSFRPSNTEAFF.

CDR3 DNA sequence: TGTGCCAGCAGCTTTCCGGGGGGCACTGGAAACACCATATATTTT. It specifies CASSFPGGTGNTIYF. The rearrangement uses TRBV13 and TRBJ1-3; D perhaps matches TRBD1 (6 bases). V was pared by 3 bases and J by 2 bases, with 11 bases between. The CDR3 covers 15 residues. Germline CDR1 PRHDT, CDR2 FYEKMQ (reference sequence). The full variable domain, in which reference TRBV13 and TRBJ1-3 provide the parts outside the CDR3, is AAGVIQSPRHLIKEKRETATLKCYPIPRHDTVYWYQQGPGQDPQFLISFYEKMQSDKGSIPDRFSAQQFSDYHSELNMSSLELGDSALYFCASSFPGGTGNTIYFGEGSWLTVV.

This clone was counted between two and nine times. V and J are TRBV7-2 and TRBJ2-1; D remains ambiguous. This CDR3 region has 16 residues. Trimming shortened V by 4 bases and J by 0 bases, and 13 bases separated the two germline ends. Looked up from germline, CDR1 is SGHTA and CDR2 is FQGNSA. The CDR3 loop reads CASSSHLGISYNEQFF. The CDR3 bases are TGTGCCAGCAGCTCCCACCTAGGCATCTCCTACAATGAGCAGTTCTTC.

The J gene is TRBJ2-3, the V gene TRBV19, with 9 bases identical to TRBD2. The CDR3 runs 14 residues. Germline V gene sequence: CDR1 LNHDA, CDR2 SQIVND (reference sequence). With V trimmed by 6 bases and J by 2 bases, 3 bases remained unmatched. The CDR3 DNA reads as TGTGCCAGTAGGCTAGCGGGATCCACAGATACGCAGTATTTT. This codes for CASRLAGSTDTQYF.

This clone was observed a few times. CDR3 residues: CASSQDFQGGGTGELFF. The CDR3 DNA follows: TGCGCCAGCAGCCAAGATTTTCAGGGAGGGGGCACCGGGGAGCTGTTTTTT. The chain joins TRBV4-3 to TRBJ2-2; D might be TRBD2 (7 bases). The germline CDR1 and CDR2 sequences are LGHNA and YSLEER. Deletions cut 0 bases from V and 4 bases from J, with 15 bases between. The CDR3 is 17 amino acids.

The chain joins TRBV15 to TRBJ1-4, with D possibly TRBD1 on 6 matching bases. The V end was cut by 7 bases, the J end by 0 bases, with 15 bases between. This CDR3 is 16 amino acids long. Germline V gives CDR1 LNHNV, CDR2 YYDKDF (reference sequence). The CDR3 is CATTPRGHATNEKLFF. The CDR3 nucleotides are TGTGCCACCACCCCGAGGGGACATGCAACTAATGAAAAACTGTTTTTT.

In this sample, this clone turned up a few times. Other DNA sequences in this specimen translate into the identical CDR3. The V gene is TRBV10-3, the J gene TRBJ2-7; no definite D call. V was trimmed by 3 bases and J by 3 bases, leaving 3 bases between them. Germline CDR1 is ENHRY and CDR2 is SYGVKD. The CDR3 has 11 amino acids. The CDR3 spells CAISDNYEQYF. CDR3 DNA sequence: TGTGCCATCAGTGATAACTACGAGCAGTACTTC.

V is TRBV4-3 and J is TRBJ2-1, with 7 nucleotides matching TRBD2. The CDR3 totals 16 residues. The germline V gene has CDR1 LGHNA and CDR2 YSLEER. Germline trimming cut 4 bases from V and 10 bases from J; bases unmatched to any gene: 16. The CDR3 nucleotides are TGCGCCAGCAGCCGGGAGGGATCGGGGTATCCGGGCGAGCAGTTCTTC. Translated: CASSREGSGYPGEQFF.

The CDR3: CASSGRQAHTEAFF. Written as DNA, the CDR3 is TGTGCCAGCAGCGGACGACAGGCTCACACTGAAGCTTTCTTT. This sequence joins TRBV7-2 and TRBJ1-1; D might be TRBD1 (6 bases). There are 14 residues in the CDR3. The V gene lost 5 bases and the J gene lost 3 bases, with 13 bases spanning the gap. Germline V gene data show CDR1 as SGHTA and CDR2 as FQGNSA.

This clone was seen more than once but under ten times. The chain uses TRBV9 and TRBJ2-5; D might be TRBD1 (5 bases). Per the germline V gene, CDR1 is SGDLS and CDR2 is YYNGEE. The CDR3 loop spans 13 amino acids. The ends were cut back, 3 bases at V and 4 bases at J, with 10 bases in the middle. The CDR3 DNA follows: TGTGCCAGCAGCGCCGGACACTTAGAGACCCAGTACTTC. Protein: CASSAGHLETQYF.

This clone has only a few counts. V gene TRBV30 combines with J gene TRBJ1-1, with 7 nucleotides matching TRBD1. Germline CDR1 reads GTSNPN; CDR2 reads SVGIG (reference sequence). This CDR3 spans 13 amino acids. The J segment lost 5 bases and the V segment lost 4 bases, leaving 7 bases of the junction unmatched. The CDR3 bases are TGTGCCTGGAACAAGGGGGCGACGACTGAAGCTTTCTTT. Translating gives CAWNKGATTEAFF. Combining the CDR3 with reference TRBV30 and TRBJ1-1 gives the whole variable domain SQTIHQWPATLVQPVGSPLSLECTVEGTSNPNLYWYRQAAGRGLQLLFYSVGIGQISSEVPQNLSASRPQDRQFILSSKKLLLSDSGFYLCAWNKGATTEAFFGQGTRLTVV.

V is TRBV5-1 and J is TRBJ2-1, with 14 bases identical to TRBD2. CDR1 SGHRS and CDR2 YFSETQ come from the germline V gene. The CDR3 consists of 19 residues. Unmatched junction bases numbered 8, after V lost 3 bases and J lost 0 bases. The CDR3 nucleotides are TGCGCCAGCAGCTCTATGACTAGCGGGAGGGGAAGCTCCTACAATGAGCAGTTCTTC. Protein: CASSSMTSGRGSSYNEQFF.

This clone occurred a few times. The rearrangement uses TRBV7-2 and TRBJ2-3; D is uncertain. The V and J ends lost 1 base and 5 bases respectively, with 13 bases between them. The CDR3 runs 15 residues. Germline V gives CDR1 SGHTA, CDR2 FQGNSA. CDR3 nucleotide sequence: TGTGCCAGCAGCTTAGTGCGCTTCGGTGGAGATACGCAGTATTTT. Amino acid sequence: CASSLVRFGGDTQYF.

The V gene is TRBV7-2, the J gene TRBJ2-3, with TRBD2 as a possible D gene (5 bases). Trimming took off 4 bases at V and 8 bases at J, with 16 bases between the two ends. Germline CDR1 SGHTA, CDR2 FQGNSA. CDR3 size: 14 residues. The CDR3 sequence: CASSSGLSRGTQYF. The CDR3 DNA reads TGTGCCAGCAGCTCTGGACTTTCCCGGGGTACGCAGTATTTT.